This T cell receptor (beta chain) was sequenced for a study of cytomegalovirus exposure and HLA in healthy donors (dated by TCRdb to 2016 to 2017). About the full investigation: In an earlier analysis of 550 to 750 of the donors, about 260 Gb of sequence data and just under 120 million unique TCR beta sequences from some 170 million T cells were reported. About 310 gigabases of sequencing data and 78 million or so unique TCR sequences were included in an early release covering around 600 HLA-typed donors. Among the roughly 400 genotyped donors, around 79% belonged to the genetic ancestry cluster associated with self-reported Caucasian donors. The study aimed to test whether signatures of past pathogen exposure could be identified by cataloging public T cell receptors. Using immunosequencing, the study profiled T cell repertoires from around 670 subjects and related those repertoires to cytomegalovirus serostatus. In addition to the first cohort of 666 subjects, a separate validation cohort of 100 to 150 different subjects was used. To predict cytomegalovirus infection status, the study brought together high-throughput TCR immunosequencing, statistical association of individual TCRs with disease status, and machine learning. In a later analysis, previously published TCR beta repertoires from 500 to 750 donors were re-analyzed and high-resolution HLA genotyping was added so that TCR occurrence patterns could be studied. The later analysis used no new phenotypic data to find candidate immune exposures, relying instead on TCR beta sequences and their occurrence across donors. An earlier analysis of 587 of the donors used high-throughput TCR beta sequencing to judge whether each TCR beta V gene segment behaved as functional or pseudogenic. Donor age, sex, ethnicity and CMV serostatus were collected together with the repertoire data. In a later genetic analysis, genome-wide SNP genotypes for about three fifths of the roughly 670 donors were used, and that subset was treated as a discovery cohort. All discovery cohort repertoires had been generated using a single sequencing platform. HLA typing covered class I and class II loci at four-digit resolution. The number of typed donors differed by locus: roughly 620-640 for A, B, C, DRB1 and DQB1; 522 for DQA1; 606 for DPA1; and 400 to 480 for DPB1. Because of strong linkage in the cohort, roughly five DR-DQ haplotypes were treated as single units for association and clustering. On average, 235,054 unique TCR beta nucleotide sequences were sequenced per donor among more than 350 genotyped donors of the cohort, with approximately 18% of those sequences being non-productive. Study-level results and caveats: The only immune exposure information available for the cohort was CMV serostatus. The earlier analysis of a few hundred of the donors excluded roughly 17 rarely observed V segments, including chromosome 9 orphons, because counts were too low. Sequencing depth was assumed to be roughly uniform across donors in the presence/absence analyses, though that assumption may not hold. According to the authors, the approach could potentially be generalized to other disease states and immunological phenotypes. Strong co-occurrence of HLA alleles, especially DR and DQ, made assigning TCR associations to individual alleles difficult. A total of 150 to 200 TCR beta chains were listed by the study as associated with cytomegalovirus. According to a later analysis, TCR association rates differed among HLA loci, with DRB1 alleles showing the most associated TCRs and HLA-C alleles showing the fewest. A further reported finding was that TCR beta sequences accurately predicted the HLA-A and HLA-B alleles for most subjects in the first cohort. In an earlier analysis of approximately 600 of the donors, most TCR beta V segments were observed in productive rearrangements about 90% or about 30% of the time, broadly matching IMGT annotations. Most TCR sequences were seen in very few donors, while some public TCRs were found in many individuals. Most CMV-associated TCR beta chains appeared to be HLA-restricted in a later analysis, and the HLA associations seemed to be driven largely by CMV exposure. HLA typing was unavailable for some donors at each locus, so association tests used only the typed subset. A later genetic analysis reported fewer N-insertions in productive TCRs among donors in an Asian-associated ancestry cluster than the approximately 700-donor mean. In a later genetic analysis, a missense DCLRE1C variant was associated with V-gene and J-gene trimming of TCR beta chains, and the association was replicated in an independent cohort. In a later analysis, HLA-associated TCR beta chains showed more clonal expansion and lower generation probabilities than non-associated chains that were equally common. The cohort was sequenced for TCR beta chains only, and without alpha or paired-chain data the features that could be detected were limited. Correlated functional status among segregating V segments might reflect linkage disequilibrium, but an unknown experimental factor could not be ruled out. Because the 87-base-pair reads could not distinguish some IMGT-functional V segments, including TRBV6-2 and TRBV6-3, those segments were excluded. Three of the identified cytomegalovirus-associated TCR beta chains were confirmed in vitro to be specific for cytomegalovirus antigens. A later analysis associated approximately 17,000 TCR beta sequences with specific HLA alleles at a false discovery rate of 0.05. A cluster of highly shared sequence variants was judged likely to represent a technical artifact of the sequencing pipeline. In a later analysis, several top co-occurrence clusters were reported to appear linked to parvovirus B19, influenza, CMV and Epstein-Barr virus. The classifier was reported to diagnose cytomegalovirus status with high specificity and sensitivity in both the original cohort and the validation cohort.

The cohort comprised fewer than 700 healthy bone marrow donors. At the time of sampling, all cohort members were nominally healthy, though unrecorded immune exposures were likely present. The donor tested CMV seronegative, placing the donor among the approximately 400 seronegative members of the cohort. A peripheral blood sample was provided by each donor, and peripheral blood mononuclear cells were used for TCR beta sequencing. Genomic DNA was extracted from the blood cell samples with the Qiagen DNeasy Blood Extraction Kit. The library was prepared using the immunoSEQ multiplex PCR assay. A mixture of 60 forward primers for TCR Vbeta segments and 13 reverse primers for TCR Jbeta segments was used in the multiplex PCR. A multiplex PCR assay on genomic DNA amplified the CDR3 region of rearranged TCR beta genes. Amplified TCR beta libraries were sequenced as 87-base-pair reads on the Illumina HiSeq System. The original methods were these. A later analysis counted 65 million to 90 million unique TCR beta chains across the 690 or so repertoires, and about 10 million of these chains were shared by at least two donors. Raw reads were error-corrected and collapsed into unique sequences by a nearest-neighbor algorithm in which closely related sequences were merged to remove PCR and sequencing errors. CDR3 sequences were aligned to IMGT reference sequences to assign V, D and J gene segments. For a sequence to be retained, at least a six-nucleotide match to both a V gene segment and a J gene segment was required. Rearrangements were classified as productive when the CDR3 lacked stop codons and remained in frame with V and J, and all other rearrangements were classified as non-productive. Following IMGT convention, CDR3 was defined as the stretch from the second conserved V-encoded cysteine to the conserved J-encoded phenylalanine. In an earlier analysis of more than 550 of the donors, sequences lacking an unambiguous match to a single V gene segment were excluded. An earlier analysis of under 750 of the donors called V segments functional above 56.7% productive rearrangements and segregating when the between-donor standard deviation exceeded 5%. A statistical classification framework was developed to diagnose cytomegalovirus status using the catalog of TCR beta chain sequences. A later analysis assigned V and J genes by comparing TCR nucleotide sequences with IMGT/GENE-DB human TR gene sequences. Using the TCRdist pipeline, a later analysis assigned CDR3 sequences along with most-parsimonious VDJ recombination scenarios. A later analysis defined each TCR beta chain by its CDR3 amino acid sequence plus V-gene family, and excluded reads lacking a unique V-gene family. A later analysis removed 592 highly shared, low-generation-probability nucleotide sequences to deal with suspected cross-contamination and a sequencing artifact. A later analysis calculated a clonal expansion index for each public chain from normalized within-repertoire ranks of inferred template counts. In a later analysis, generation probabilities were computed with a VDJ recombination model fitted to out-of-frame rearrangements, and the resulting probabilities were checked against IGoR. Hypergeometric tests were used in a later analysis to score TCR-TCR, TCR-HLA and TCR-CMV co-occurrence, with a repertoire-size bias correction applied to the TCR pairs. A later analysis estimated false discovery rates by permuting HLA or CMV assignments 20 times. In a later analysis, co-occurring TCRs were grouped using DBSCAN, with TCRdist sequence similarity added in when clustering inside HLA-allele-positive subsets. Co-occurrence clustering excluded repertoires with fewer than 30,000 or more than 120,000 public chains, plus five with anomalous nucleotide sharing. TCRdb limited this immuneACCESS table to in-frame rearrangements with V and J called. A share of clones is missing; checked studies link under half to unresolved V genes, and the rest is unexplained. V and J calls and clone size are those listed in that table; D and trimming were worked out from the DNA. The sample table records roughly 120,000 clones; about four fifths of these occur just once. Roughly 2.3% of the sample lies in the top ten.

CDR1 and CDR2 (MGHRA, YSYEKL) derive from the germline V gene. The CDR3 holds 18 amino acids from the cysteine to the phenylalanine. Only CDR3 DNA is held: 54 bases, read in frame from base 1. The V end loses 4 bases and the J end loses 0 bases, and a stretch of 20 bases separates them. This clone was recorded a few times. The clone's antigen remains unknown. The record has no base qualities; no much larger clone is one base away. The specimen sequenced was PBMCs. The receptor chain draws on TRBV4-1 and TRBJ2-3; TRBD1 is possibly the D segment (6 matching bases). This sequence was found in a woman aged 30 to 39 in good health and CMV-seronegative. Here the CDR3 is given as CASSPAPRDISSTDTQYF. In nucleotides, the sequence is TGCGCCAGCAGCCCAGCCCCTCGGGACATTTCAAGCACAGATACGCAGTATTTT.